What follows is one T cell receptor (beta chain) and its context. What it binds is unknown. Germline V gene data show CDR1 as SGHRS and CDR2 as YFSETQ. There are 13 residues in the CDR3. V lost 7 bases, J lost 5 bases, and 13 bases lay in between. It was with 60 Vbeta and 13 Jbeta primers that the PCR ran. The repertoire was sequenced with immunoSEQ multiplex PCR; TCRdb's copy has only in-frame clones and lacks some. The sample lists about 67,000 clones; 80% to 90% were seen once. This sample was taken from a study of cytomegalovirus exposure and HLA in healthy donors. Study-wide points: Most CMV-associated TCR beta chains appeared HLA-restricted in a later analysis.

Sequencing was carried out using PBMCs. This clonotype was sampled from a woman aged 25 to 39 in good health and CMV-seronegative. V gene TRBV5-1 combines with J gene TRBJ2-1; weak D call: TRBD1 (5 bases). DNA for the CDR3: TGCGCCAGCGCCCAACAGGACGACAATGAGCAGTTCTTC. It encodes CASAQQDDNEQFF. The complete variable domain, with remaining parts taken from reference TRBV5-1 and TRBJ2-1, reads KAGVTQTPRYLIKTRGQQVTLSCSPISGHRSVSWYQQTPGQGLQFLFEYFSETQRNKGNFPGRFSGRQFSNSRSEMNVSTLELGDSALYLCASAQQDDNEQFFGPGTRLTVL.